The 24 T cell receptor beta chains presented below share a single source sample, sequenced in a study of T cells after yellow fever vaccination. Each CDR3 protein is one row after TCRdb ran MiXCR on the 5' RACE reads. Among some 250,000 distinct CDR3 sequences, approximately 3.8% were seen once, and the ten largest hold over 15%. The starting material was PBMCs, obtained 15 days after the yellow fever booster vaccination. The receptors derive from a man between 18 and 29 years old who received the YFV17D yellow fever vaccine.

In nucleotides, the CDR3 is TGTGCCAGTAGTATAATGGGTAGTTCTTCACCCCTCCACTTT. It translates to CASSIMGSSSPLHF. The chain links TRBV19 to TRBJ1-6; D gene ambiguous. V lost 2 bases and J 9 bases, leaving 11 bases between the germline ends. CDR3 size: 14 residues. Germline CDR1 reads LNHDA; CDR2 reads SQIVND (reference sequence).

This clonotype has ten or more counts. This rearrangement joins TRBV12-3 or TRBV12-4 to TRBJ2-7, with D possibly called TRBD1 or TRBD2 (5 bases each). Trimming left V 2 bases short and J 0 bases short, with 14 bases between. The CDR3 has 16 amino acids. The CDR3 loop reads CASSLSYRRSSYEQYF. As DNA, the CDR3 is TGTGCCAGCAGTTTAAGTTACAGGAGGAGCTCCTACGAGCAGTACTTC.

This clonotype was counted at least ten times. The chain couples TRBV6-5 to TRBJ1-4, with 7 bases aligning to TRBD1. Germline V gives CDR1 MNHEY, CDR2 SVGAGI. The CDR3 sequence is 15 residues long. The junction had 14 bases not matched to a gene; V was cut back by 6 bases and J by 10 bases. The CDR3 reads CASREGTATWGKLFF. CDR3 bases: TGTGCCAGCAGAGAAGGGACAGCGACCTGGGGAAAACTGTTTTTT.

This clonotype was recorded at least ten times. The chain links TRBV19 to TRBJ1-3; D remains unclear. Per germline, CDR1 LNHDA and CDR2 SQIVND (reference sequence). The CDR3 spans 15 residues. V dropped 0 bases and J dropped 4 bases, with 10 bases sitting between them. CDR3 DNA sequence: TGTGCCAGTAGTATAGATCCCAGACACGGAAACACCATATATTTT. This encodes CASSIDPRHGNTIYF.

This clonotype was counted at least ten times. The chain combines TRBV5-8 with TRBJ1-1; TRBD1 matches 9 bases. This CDR3 is 14 amino acids long. In germline, CDR1 is SGHTS, CDR2 YDEGEE. Losses at the gene ends were 5 bases for V and 1 base for J; bases not matched to a gene: 3. The CDR3 DNA is TGTGCCAGCAGGAAGGACAGGGGGAACACTGAAGCTTTCTTT. Translated: CASRKDRGNTEAFF.

This clonotype was recorded many times. The genes are TRBV5-1 and TRBJ2-3, with unresolved D. Germline loops: CDR1 SGHRS, CDR2 YFSETQ. This CDR3 comprises 14 residues. Trimming left V 3 bases short and J 5 bases short, with 13 bases between. In nucleotides, the CDR3 is TGCGCCAGCAGCTGGCAGGACCACTTAGATACGCAGTATTTT. It yields the protein CASSWQDHLDTQYF. Drawing the rest from reference TRBV5-1 and TRBJ2-3, the complete variable domain is KAGVTQTPRYLIKTRGQQVTLSCSPISGHRSVSWYQQTPGQGLQFLFEYFSETQRNKGNFPGRFSGRQFSNSRSEMNVSTLELGDSALYLCASSWQDHLDTQYFGPGTRLTVL.

This clonotype has at least ten counts. The chain carries TRBV9 and TRBJ1-2; 7 bases align to TRBD1. Trimming took 2 bases from V and 9 from J; bases not matched to a gene: 7. This CDR3 contains 13 residues. Germline values: CDR1 SGDLS, CDR2 YYNGEE. CDR3 in amino acids: CASSVATGASYTF. Here the CDR3 DNA reads TGTGCCAGCAGCGTTGCAACAGGGGCGAGCTACACCTTC. The complete variable domain, with remaining parts taken from reference TRBV9 and TRBJ1-2, reads DSGVTQTPKHLITATGQRVTLRCSPRSGDLSVYWYQQSLDQGLQFLIQYYNGEERAKGNILERFSAQQFPDLHSELNLSSLELGDSALYFCASSVATGASYTFGSGTRLTVV.

This clonotype appeared many times. V is TRBV7-2 and J is TRBJ1-6; a possible D gene is TRBD1 (6 bases). Germline assignment: CDR1 SGHTA and CDR2 FQGNSA. The CDR3 is made up of 13 amino acids. The V and J ends lost 3 bases and 7 bases respectively, with 7 bases between them. The CDR3 protein is CASSFQGNSPLHF. The DNA for the CDR3 is TGTGCCAGCAGCTTCCAGGGGAATTCACCCCTCCACTTT. Full variable domain (remainder filled in from reference TRBV7-2 and TRBJ1-6): GAGVSQSPSNKVTEKGKDVELRCDPISGHTALYWYRQSLGQGLEFLIYFQGNSAPDKSGLPSDRFSAERTGGSVSTLTIQRTQQEDSAVYLCASSFQGNSPLHFGNGTRLTVT.

The J gene is TRBJ2-7, the V gene TRBV2; no reliable D call. Trimming cost V 7 bases and J 4 bases, with 5 bases left between them. This CDR3 spans 10 amino acids. Germline lookup yields CDR1 SNHLY and CDR2 FYNNEI. The CDR3 DNA reads TGTGCCAGCACGAGTTACGAGCAGTACTTC. Protein: CASTSYEQYF.

This clonotype was found many times. This chain uses TRBV3-1 with TRBJ2-3, with a weak D call TRBD1 (5 bases). The CDR3 runs to 15 residues. Trimming took 4 bases from V and 0 from J, leaving 11 bases between them. The germline V gene has CDR1 LGHDT and CDR2 YNNKEL (reference sequence). CDR3 bases: TGTGCCAGCAGCCCAAGGGGAATGAGCACAGATACGCAGTATTTT. Its translation is CASSPRGMSTDTQYF.

This clonotype was seen ten or more times. The J gene is TRBJ2-7, the V gene TRBV6-5, with D possibly being TRBD2 (6 bases). The CDR3 has 13 residues. Germline CDR1 reads MNHEY; CDR2 reads SVGAGI. The V gene lost 4 bases and the J gene lost 3 bases, with 10 bases spanning the gap. Here the CDR3 DNA reads TGTGCCAGCAGTTGGGACTCCTTCTACGAGCAGTACGTC. Translation: CASSWDSFYEQYV.

This clonotype was picked up many times. The rearrangement uses TRBV12-3 or TRBV12-4 and TRBJ1-3; maybe TRBD1 (5 bases). The CDR3 covers 14 residues. V was clipped by 4 bases and J by 0 bases, with 7 bases between them. CDR3 region: CASSYRSSGNTIYF. The CDR3 region has the DNA TGTGCCAGCAGTTACAGGAGCTCTGGAAACACCATATATTTT.

This clonotype came up many times. This chain joins TRBV3-1 and TRBJ1-6; no clear D gene. Germline CDR1 is LGHDT and CDR2 is YNNKEL (reference sequence). The V gene lost 0 bases and the J gene lost 9 bases, with 12 bases spanning the gap. This CDR3 spans 15 amino acids. The CDR3 bases are TGTGCCAGCAGCCAAGACCCGGCGTTGGGTTCACCCCTCCACTTT. It is translated as CASSQDPALGSPLHF. The full variable domain, in which reference TRBV3-1 and TRBJ1-6 provide the parts outside the CDR3, is DTAVSQTPKYLVTQMGNDKSIKCEQNLGHDTMYWYKQDSKKFLKIMFSYNNKELIINETVPNRFSPKSPDKAHLNLHINSLELGDSAVYFCASSQDPALGSPLHFGNGTRLTVT.

The chain recombines TRBV12-3 or TRBV12-4 with TRBJ1-6, with TRBD1 matching 10 bases. V gave up 7 bases and J gave up 9 bases; unmatched junction bases: 18. The CDR3 is made up of 18 amino acids. The DNA of the CDR3 is TGTGCCAGCATGGACCCGGGACAGGGGCCCATTGGTGGTTCACCCCTCCACTTT. This codes for CASMDPGQGPIGGSPLHF.

This clonotype was found many times. The genes are TRBV12-3 or TRBV12-4 and TRBJ2-1; no definite D call. The CDR3 contains 15 residues. Trimming removed 6 bases at V and 9 bases at J, with 21 bases between. The CDR3 loop is CASRPGLTVLGEQFF. Written as DNA, the CDR3 is TGTGCCAGCAGACCGGGTTTGACGGTTCTGGGTGAGCAGTTCTTC.

At least ten counts were recorded for this clonotype. The chain combines TRBV6-5 with TRBJ2-7, with unresolved D. CDR3 size: 12 residues. Trimming removed 5 bases at V and 5 bases at J, with 10 bases between. From germline, CDR1 is MNHEY and CDR2 SVGAGI. CDR3 sequence: CASSPGANEQYF. The CDR3 region has the DNA TGTGCCAGCAGTCCCGGCGCCAACGAGCAGTACTTC.

The table lists this clonotype with many counts. One end of the junction varies from germline; a read error may be responsible. The V gene is TRBV7-7, the J gene TRBJ2-1, with D perhaps matching TRBD2 (6 bases). The CDR3 is 13 amino acids. Germline lookup yields CDR1 SSHAT and CDR2 FNYEAQ (reference sequence). CDR3 loop: CASSPRAGNEQFF. Here the CDR3 DNA reads TGTGCTAGCAGCCCACGGGCGGGGAATGAGCAGTTCTTC.

At least ten counts were recorded for this clonotype. The chain has TRBV20-1 and TRBJ1-1; no clear D gene. This CDR3 is 13 amino acids long. V was trimmed by 5 bases and J by 1 base, leaving 11 bases between them. CDR1 and CDR2 (germline): DFQATT, SNEGSKA (reference sequence). CDR3 residues: CSAPRSGNTEAFF. Written as DNA, the CDR3 is TGCAGTGCTCCCAGGAGTGGGAACACTGAAGCTTTCTTT.

This clonotype was picked up many times. The chain has TRBV28 and TRBJ2-2, with TRBD1 matching over 8 bases. This CDR3 spans 17 amino acids. The V gene end was trimmed by 7 bases and the J gene end by 1 base; junction bases not matched to a gene: 11. Germline V gene lookup returns CDR1 MDHEN and CDR2 SYDVKM. CDR3 protein: CASTAWTGTGNTGELFF. In nucleotides, the CDR3 is TGTGCCAGCACCGCTTGGACCGGGACAGGGAACACCGGGGAGCTGTTTTTT.

This clonotype occurred many times. CDR3 sequence reads: CSAREGPGVTEAFF. CDR3 in DNA: TGCAGTGCTAGAGAGGGGCCAGGCGTCACTGAAGCTTTCTTT. The chain joins TRBV20-1 to TRBJ1-1; the D gene is possibly TRBD1 (5 bases). The V end was cut by 0 bases, the J end by 4 bases, with 12 bases between. The CDR3 is 14 residues long. Looked up from germline, CDR1 is DFQATT and CDR2 is SNEGSKA (reference sequence).

This clonotype was detected ten times or more. The V call is TRBV4-2, the J call TRBJ2-5, with D maybe TRBD2 (5 bases). The V end was cut by 0 bases, the J end by 5 bases, with 16 bases between. This CDR3 is 16 amino acids long. Per the germline V gene, CDR1 is LGHNA and CDR2 is YNFKEQ. DNA of the CDR3: TGTGCCAGCAGCCAAGAACGGGGTTCGTTGGGGGAGACCCAGTACTTC. It yields the protein CASSQERGSLGETQYF.

This clonotype came up many times. The gene calls are TRBV18 and TRBJ2-3; 7 bases match TRBD2. The germline CDR1 and CDR2 sequences are KGHSH and LQKENI. The CDR3 has 16 amino acids. Trimming at V came to 2 bases and at J to 2 bases, leaving 7 bases not matched to a gene. CDR3: CASSPGTGGNTDTQYF. CDR3 bases: TGTGCCAGCTCACCAGGAACGGGGGGAAACACAGATACGCAGTATTTT.

This clonotype was seen repeatedly, ten times or more. V gene TRBV5-1 combines with J gene TRBJ2-7, with 8 bases matching TRBD2. The CDR3 is made up of 15 amino acids. Germline assignment: CDR1 SGHRS and CDR2 YFSETQ. V trimming: 1 base; J trimming: 0 bases; junction bases outside the gene matches: 3. CDR3 residues: CASSLKRGSSYEQYF. The DNA for the CDR3 is TGCGCCAGCAGCTTGAAGCGGGGGAGCTCCTACGAGCAGTACTTC.

This clonotype was picked up many times. The gene calls are TRBV7-2 and TRBJ2-3; 13 bases align to TRBD2. The V and J ends lost 4 bases and 4 bases, in that order; junction bases with no gene match: 5. CDR1 SGHTA and CDR2 FQGNSA come from the germline V gene. This CDR3 has 16 amino acids. The CDR3 DNA reads TGTGCCAGCAGCTCTACTAGCGGGGGGGCCTCAGATACGCAGTATTTT. Translated, it gives CASSSTSGGASDTQYF.